This T cell receptor (beta chain) was captured by sequencing in a study of control samples from healthy donors and cancer patients. Here immunoSEQ multiplex PCR was the method, and the copy in TCRdb shows in-frame clones only, minus some. This repertoire shows 100,000 or so clones, more than 85% found once; its top ten account for about 20%. Germline lookup yields CDR1 SGHAT and CDR2 FQDESV (reference sequence). The length of the CDR3 is 14 residues. V dropped 3 bases and J dropped 7 bases, with 13 bases sitting between them. What was sequenced was blood. The sequence came from a woman aged 50 to 60 in good health. This chain links TRBV11-1 with TRBJ2-1, with D perhaps matching TRBD1 or TRBD2 (6 bases each). The DNA of the CDR3 is TGTGCCAGCAGCTTTTTTCGGGGGCGGAATGAGCAGTTCTTC. Amino acids: CASSFFRGRNEQFF.